This T cell receptor beta chain was sequenced during a study of cytomegalovirus exposure and HLA in healthy donors. Only in-frame clones appear in the TCRdb table, and some are missing; sequencing was by immunoSEQ multiplex PCR. The profile shows 90,000 to 150,000 clones, over 75% of them singletons. Study outcomes and limitations: Cytomegalovirus association was assigned to some 160 TCR beta chains. In the 120 or so validation repertoires, under 95% of cluster scores exceeded 0, per a later analysis. A few chains linked to CMV were shown in vitro to be specific for CMV antigens. Cytomegalovirus status was reportedly diagnosed by the classifier with high specificity and sensitivity.

Germline CDR1 LNHDA, CDR2 SQIVND (reference sequence). The V and J ends lost 6 bases and 5 bases respectively, with 8 bases between them. The length of the CDR3 is 12 residues. With respect to this clone: Its target is unknown.

The sequencing input was PBMCs. This receptor was identified in a woman aged 18-29 years in good health and CMV-seropositive. The chain recombines TRBV19 with TRBJ1-5; a weak D match, TRBD1 (6 bases). The CDR3 spells CASSNRDQPQHF. The CDR3 DNA follows: TGTGCCAGTAGCAACAGGGATCAGCCCCAGCATTTT. The full variable domain, completed using reference TRBV19 and TRBJ1-5, is DGGITQSPKYLFRKEGQNVTLSCEQNLNHDAMYWYRQDPGQGLRLIYYSQIVNDFQKGDIAEGYSVSREKKESFPLTVTSAQKNPTAFYLCASSNRDQPQHFGDGTRLSIL.